This T cell receptor (beta chain) originates from a study of a mutant IDH1 vaccine in newly diagnosed glioma. Study-level background: Radiotherapy alone preceded vaccination by 4-6 weeks; alternatively, vaccination started with temozolomide cycles. Patients were pretreated with radiotherapy, temozolomide, or both, mostly both. Findings of the study overall: There were vaccine-induced immune responses in just under 95% of the patients.

TCRdb's table, derived via immunoSEQ multiplex PCR, lists solely in-frame clones and lacks some. The sample has under 150,000 clones, about 90% seen once. As regards this clone: Its antigen remains unknown.

Germline V gene lookup returns CDR1 MDHEN and CDR2 SYDVKM. Trimming stripped 6 bases from V and 6 bases from J, with 12 bases between. The CDR3 spans 14 residues. Sample time point: week 11, during vaccination. The investigators gave 300 ug of mutant IDH1 20-mer peptide in each vaccine dose, together with topical imiquimod. Astrocytomas that were new, WHO grade 3 or 4, IDH1-mutant and ATRX-lost were present in the donors. V and J are TRBV28 and TRBJ1-6; D uncertain. The TCR was taken from a woman in her 50s with glioma. Sequencing was performed on PBMCs, taken from a glioma patient whose treatment included an IDH1 peptide vaccine. The CDR3 is CASSPPTRNSPLHF. The DNA of the CDR3 is TGTGCCAGCAGCCCCCCGACACGTAATTCACCCCTCCACTTT.